This entry lists 16 T cell receptor beta chains sequenced from one sample in a study of identical twins. One entry per CDR3 protein, called by TCRdb with MiXCR from the 5' RACE reads. The sample contains 1,800,000 or so distinct CDR3 sequences, 32% of which appear only once. Sequenced material: cord blood. These receptor sequences come from a newborn girl in good health.

The chain combines TRBV20-1 with TRBJ1-1; 7 positions agree with TRBD1. Germline CDR1 is DFQATT and CDR2 is SNEGSKA (reference sequence). The junction had 3 bases not matched to a gene; V was cut back by 3 bases and J by 8 bases. The CDR3 has 11 residues. This CDR3 reads CSASDRVEAFF. The CDR3 DNA is TGCAGTGCTAGTGACAGGGTAGAAGCTTTCTTT.

This clonotype appeared a few times. The rearrangement joins TRBV6-5 to TRBJ1-5, with D uncertain. The V end lost 0 bases, the J end lost 3 bases, and 6 bases lay between the germline ends. The CDR3 has 14 residues. Germline CDR1 reads MNHEY; CDR2 reads SVGAGI. The CDR3 DNA follows: TGTGCCAGCAGTTACTCGGCAGTCAATCAGCCCCAGCATTTT. Encoded protein: CASSYSAVNQPQHF.

There are a few counts of this clonotype. This CDR3 reads CASSPGPRHGTNYGYTF. The CDR3 DNA reads as TGCGCCAGCAGCCCTGGACCTCGACATGGTACTAACTATGGCTACACCTTC. The chain joins TRBV5-1 to TRBJ1-2; no firm D call. The CDR3 has 17 residues. Germline V gives CDR1 SGHRS, CDR2 YFSETQ. V shed 4 bases and J shed 0 bases, with 19 bases lying between them.

This clonotype has just a few counts. This chain uses TRBV27 with TRBJ2-7; no definite D call. CDR1 is MNHEY, CDR2 SMNVEV, per germline (reference sequence). Trimming pared 3 bases from V and 3 bases from J, leaving 15 bases between. The CDR3 runs to 15 residues. The DNA of the CDR3 is TGTGCCAGCAGTTTCATTCCAAAGCGCCGCTACGAGCAGTACTTC. It specifies CASSFIPKRRYEQYF.

The CDR3 spells CASSPGLHSYEQYF. The CDR3 nucleotides read TGTGCCAGCAGCCCGGGACTGCACTCCTACGAGCAGTACTTC. This chain links TRBV9 with TRBJ2-7, with TRBD2 as a possible D gene (6 bases). Per the germline V gene, CDR1 is SGDLS and CDR2 is YYNGEE. The V and J ends lost 4 bases and 0 bases respectively, with 11 bases between them. The CDR3 consists of 14 residues.

V and J are TRBV19 and TRBJ2-1; TRBD2 might be the D (6 bases). The length of the CDR3 is 16 residues. Germline V lookup: CDR1 LNHDA, CDR2 SQIVND (reference sequence). Trimming took 8 bases from V and 0 from J, leaving 17 bases between them. This CDR3 reads CASQLSGPDSYNEQFF. CDR3 in DNA: TGTGCCAGTCAACTTAGCGGCCCGGACTCCTACAATGAGCAGTTCTTC. The full variable domain, its missing parts supplied by reference TRBV19 and TRBJ2-1, is DGGITQSPKYLFRKEGQNVTLSCEQNLNHDAMYWYRQDPGQGLRLIYYSQIVNDFQKGDIAEGYSVSREKKESFPLTVTSAQKNPTAFYLCASQLSGPDSYNEQFFGPGTRLTVL.

This clonotype was observed a handful of times. J is TRBJ2-3 and V is TRBV4-1; perhaps TRBD2 as D (6 bases). The CDR3 spans 14 residues. Trimming left V 3 bases short and J 4 bases short, with 11 bases between. Germline CDR1 is MGHRA and CDR2 is YSYEKL. In nucleotides, the CDR3 is TGCGCCAGCAGCCAGACGGGAGTACCAGATACGCAGTATTTT. Its protein product is CASSQTGVPDTQYF.

This chain links TRBV7-2 with TRBJ2-1, with D perhaps TRBD2 (5 bases). In germline, CDR1 is SGHTA, CDR2 FQGNSA. The CDR3 loop spans 15 amino acids. Trimming removed 2 bases from V and 7 bases from J, with 15 bases in between. CDR3 residues: CASSLSSSIGNEQFF. In DNA form, the CDR3 reads TGTGCCAGCAGCTTATCGTCTAGCATCGGAAATGAGCAGTTCTTC.

This clonotype was counted between two and nine times. The genes are TRBV20-1 and TRBJ2-3; D is perhaps TRBD1 (5 bases). The CDR3 runs 14 residues. V lost 3 bases to trimming and J lost 4 bases, with 14 bases between them. Per the germline V gene, CDR1 is DFQATT and CDR2 is SNEGSKA (reference sequence). Written as DNA, the CDR3 is TGCAGTGCTAGCACCAGGGCGAGCGCAGATACGCAGTATTTT. Amino acid sequence: CSASTRASADTQYF.

This clonotype was recorded once. This chain joins TRBV7-9 and TRBJ2-7, with 8 bases that match TRBD2. CDR1 and CDR2 (germline): SEHNR, FQNEAQ (reference sequence). The CDR3 length is 15 residues. J lost 7 bases, V lost 5 bases, and 13 bases had no gene match. This CDR3 is CASSRGIAGYNEQYF. The DNA for the CDR3 is TGTGCCAGCAGCCGCGGGATAGCGGGGTACAATGAGCAGTACTTC.

The chain couples TRBV27 to TRBJ2-3, with TRBD1 as a possible D gene (6 bases). Germline V gives CDR1 MNHEY, CDR2 SMNVEV (reference sequence). The V and J ends lost 3 bases and 4 bases respectively, with 14 bases between them. The CDR3 extends over 15 amino acids. The CDR3 DNA is TGTGCCAGCAGTTTTCGACAGGTTGTGCCAGATACGCAGTATTTT. This sequence encodes CASSFRQVVPDTQYF.

This chain joins TRBV2 and TRBJ2-4; tentatively, D is TRBD2 (5 bases). The assigned J gene may be wrong: the sequence end matches TRBJ2-7 better. CDR3 length: 14 amino acids. CDR1 is SNHLY, CDR2 FYNNEI, per germline. DNA of the CDR3: TGTGCCAGCAGTGCGGAGCGGTGGTCCTACGAGCAGTACTTC. Protein: CASSAERWSYEQYF.

This clonotype was counted a few times. This chain uses TRBV7-2 with TRBJ2-7, with D tentatively TRBD1 (5 bases). Germline V lookup: CDR1 SGHTA, CDR2 FQGNSA. The CDR3 extends over 15 amino acids. V dropped 3 bases and J dropped 2 bases, with 14 bases sitting between them. The CDR3 nucleotides are TGTGCCAGCAGCTTGGGCAGGGTACGTCCCTACGAGCAGTACTTC. Amino acids: CASSLGRVRPYEQYF.

At least ten counts were recorded for this clonotype. The chain combines TRBV7-2 with TRBJ2-5; 7 bases match TRBD2. The CDR3 has 15 amino acids. CDR1 is SGHTA and CDR2 is FQGNSA in the germline V gene. V was pared by 4 bases and J by 4 bases, with 9 bases of the junction left unmatched. CDR3 sequence (DNA): TGTGCCAGCAGCTCCTCTCTAGCGGCGGTAGAGACCCAGTACTTC. It specifies CASSSSLAAVETQYF.

The J gene is TRBJ2-1, the V gene TRBV7-6; 14 bases fit TRBD2. There are 16 residues in the CDR3. CDR1 is SGHVS and CDR2 is FNYEAQ in the germline V gene. V shed 5 bases, J shed 7 bases, and the junction held 7 bases outside the gene matches. The CDR3 reads CASSPTSGRARNEQFF. DNA of the CDR3: TGTGCCAGCAGCCCGACTAGCGGGAGGGCTCGTAATGAGCAGTTCTTC. The complete variable domain, with remaining parts taken from reference TRBV7-6 and TRBJ2-1, reads GAGVSQSPRYKVTKRGQDVALRCDPISGHVSLYWYRQALGQGPEFLTYFNYEAQQDKSGLPNDRFSAERPEGSISTLTIQRTEQRDSAMYRCASSPTSGRARNEQFFGPGTRLTVL.

This clonotype was counted at least ten times. The gene calls are TRBV12-3 or TRBV12-4 and TRBJ1-2; no clear D. V gave up 2 bases and J gave up 0 bases, with 16 bases separating them. The CDR3 contains 17 residues. The CDR3 nucleotides are TGTGCCAGCAGTTTATCCCAGGCGGGTTCAGCTAACTATGGCTACACCTTC. Translated: CASSLSQAGSANYGYTF.